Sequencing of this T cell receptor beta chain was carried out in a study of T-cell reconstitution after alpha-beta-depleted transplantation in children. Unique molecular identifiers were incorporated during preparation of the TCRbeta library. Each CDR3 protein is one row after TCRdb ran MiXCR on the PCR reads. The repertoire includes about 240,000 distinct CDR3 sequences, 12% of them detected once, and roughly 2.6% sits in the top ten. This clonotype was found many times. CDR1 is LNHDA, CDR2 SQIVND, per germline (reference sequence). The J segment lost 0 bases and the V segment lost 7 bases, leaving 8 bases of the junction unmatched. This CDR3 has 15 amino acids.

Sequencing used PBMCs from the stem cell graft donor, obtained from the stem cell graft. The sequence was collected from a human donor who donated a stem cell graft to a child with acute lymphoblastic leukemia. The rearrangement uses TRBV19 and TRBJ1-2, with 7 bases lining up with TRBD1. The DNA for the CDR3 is TGTGCCAGTACCATCTCTGGGACAGCTAACTATGGCTACACCTTC. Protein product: CASTISGTANYGYTF.